The 16 T cell receptor beta chains in this list originate from one sample, sequenced in a study of shared clonotypes between healthy human individuals. Profiled with immunoSEQ multiplex PCR; TCRdb holds only in-frame clones, not every one. The sample has 2 million to 2.5 million clones, about 95% seen once. The sequenced sample was naive CD4+ T cells sorted from blood. The subset denotes: CD45RA+ positively selected. These receptor sequences come from a man aged 18 to 30 in good health.

This chain links TRBV6-6 with TRBJ2-2, with a tentative D call TRBD2 (5 bases). The CDR3 has 16 residues. Trimming removed 2 bases at V and 7 bases at J, with 17 bases between. The V gene's germline CDR1 is MNHNY and CDR2 SVGAGI (reference sequence). The CDR3 region is CASSYEWAPRGGELFF. DNA of the CDR3: TGTGCCAGCAGTTACGAGTGGGCGCCCCGGGGCGGGGAGCTGTTTTTT.

This rearrangement joins TRBV5-1 to TRBJ1-5; D is possibly TRBD1 (5 bases). Trimming pared 4 bases from V and 3 bases from J, leaving 17 bases between. Germline values: CDR1 SGHRS, CDR2 YFSETQ. The CDR3 has 16 amino acids. The CDR3 DNA follows: TGCGCCAGCAGCCTGTCGGGGACGGATTTCAATCAGCCCCAGCATTTT. Protein: CASSLSGTDFNQPQHF.

The genes are TRBV7-2 and TRBJ1-5; D gene unclear. Trimming pared 4 bases from V and 6 bases from J, leaving 10 bases between. The CDR3 runs to 13 residues. The germline CDR1 and CDR2 sequences are SGHTA and FQGNSA. CDR3 amino acids: CASSSHGSQPQHF. The CDR3 nucleotides are TGTGCCAGCAGCTCCCATGGGAGTCAGCCCCAGCATTTT. Supplemented by reference TRBV7-2 and TRBJ1-5, the full variable domain reads GAGVSQSPSNKVTEKGKDVELRCDPISGHTALYWYRQSLGQGLEFLIYFQGNSAPDKSGLPSDRFSAERTGGSVSTLTIQRTQQEDSAVYLCASSSHGSQPQHFGDGTRLSIL.

Details on this clone: This sequence may be a read error, since a much larger clone differs from it by one base. As the CDR3 is not closed by the conserved phenylalanine or tryptophan, this likely results from a read error. The J gene is TRBJ1-1, the V gene TRBV6-7; TRBD1 might be the D (6 bases). TRBV6-7 is an open reading frame whose function is uncertain. CDR3 length: 15 amino acids. Trimming shortened V by 4 bases and J by 1 base, and 13 bases separated the two germline ends. The chain's CDR3 is CASSLRTDRNTEAFS. The CDR3 DNA is TGTGCCAGCAGTTTGCGGACAGATAGGAACACTGAAGCTTTCTCT.

The chain carries TRBV7-3 and TRBJ2-3; D is possibly TRBD2 (5 bases). Trimming took 5 bases from V and 8 from J, leaving 11 bases between them. CDR1 is SGHTA and CDR2 is FQGTGA in the germline V gene. The CDR3 has 12 residues. The CDR3 coding sequence is TGTGCCAGCAGCCCGCCTGAGGGTACGCAGTATTTT. Its protein is CASSPPEGTQYF.

This chain uses TRBV5-4 with TRBJ2-1, with TRBD2 identical over 14 bases. This CDR3 spans 17 amino acids. CDR1 SGHNT and CDR2 YYREEE come from the germline V gene (reference sequence). V shed 4 bases, J shed 0 bases, and the junction held 3 bases outside the gene matches. The CDR3 region has the DNA TGTGCCAGCAGCCTGGGGACTAGCGGGAGCTCCTACAATGAGCAGTTCTTC. Translating it yields CASSLGTSGSSYNEQFF.

The CDR3 DNA follows: TGCGCCAGCAGCCACGGACCCGGGACTAGCGGGAGTCGCGGTATGGACGAGCAGTACTTC. It is translated as CASSHGPGTSGSRGMDEQYF. The V call is TRBV4-1, the J call TRBJ2-7, with 14 nucleotides matching TRBD2. Germline CDR1 and CDR2: MGHRA and YSYEKL. With V trimmed by 3 bases and J by 5 bases, 18 bases remained unmatched. The CDR3 covers 20 residues.

The chain employs TRBV6-1 and TRBJ2-7, with D tentatively TRBD1 (6 bases). Trimming removed 6 bases at V and 5 bases at J, with 8 bases between. This CDR3 spans 11 amino acids. Germline V gene sequence: CDR1 MNHNS, CDR2 SASEGT. The CDR3 is CASSRDNEQYF. The CDR3 DNA sequence: TGTGCCAGCAGCCGGGACAACGAGCAGTACTTC.

This clone was observed once. The gene calls are TRBV7-9 and TRBJ2-7; D possibly corresponds to TRBD2 (6 bases). Germline V gene data show CDR1 as SEHNR and CDR2 as FQNEAQ (reference sequence). Trimming took off 5 bases at V and 0 bases at J, with 11 bases between the two ends. The CDR3 totals 14 residues. CDR3 coding DNA: TGTGCCAGCAGCCCCCCCGGGGGCTCCTACGAGCAGTACTTC. This translates into CASSPPGGSYEQYF.

The V call is TRBV11-3, the J call TRBJ2-5; a weak D match, TRBD2 (5 bases). Trimming left V 2 bases short and J 5 bases short, with 9 bases between. The CDR3 covers 13 residues. Germline V gives CDR1 SGHNT, CDR2 YENEEA. The CDR3 DNA follows: TGTGCCAGCAGCTTAAGGGCGGGTGAGACCCAGTACTTC. This encodes CASSLRAGETQYF.

Details on this clone: This CDR3 is also generated by other DNA sequences in the sample. In DNA form, the CDR3 reads TGTGCCAGCTCACCACTGGCTAGCACAGATACGCAGTATTTT. It is translated as CASSPLASTDTQYF. This chain connects TRBV18 to TRBJ2-3; D is uncertain. The CDR3 is made up of 14 amino acids. The germline gives CDR1 KGHSH, CDR2 LQKENI. V was clipped by 1 base and J by 0 bases, with 5 bases between them.

V is TRBV18 and J is TRBJ2-5, with D maybe TRBD2 (5 bases). The germline V gene encodes CDR1 KGHSH and CDR2 LQKENI. V was clipped by 2 bases and J by 3 bases, with 10 bases between them. This CDR3 spans 14 amino acids. Here the CDR3 DNA reads TGTGCCAGCTCACCAATAGCCGGGGAAGAGACCCAGTACTTC. Protein: CASSPIAGEETQYF.

The V gene is TRBV6-6, the J gene TRBJ1-5; 8 bases are shared with TRBD1. The germline V gene encodes CDR1 MNHNY and CDR2 SVGAGI (reference sequence). The CDR3 is 16 amino acids. Unmatched junction bases numbered 6, after V lost 2 bases and J lost 3 bases. This CDR3 reads CASSYGGTGVNQPQHF. CDR3 nucleotide sequence: TGTGCCAGCAGTTACGGGGGGACAGGCGTCAATCAGCCCCAGCATTTT.

In this sample, this clone turned up a few times. V gene TRBV2 combines with J gene TRBJ2-7; D remains unclear. Germline V lookup: CDR1 SNHLY, CDR2 FYNNEI. The CDR3 contains 12 residues. V was pared by 8 bases and J by 6 bases, with 14 bases between. The CDR3 region is CASSRINREQYF. The CDR3, as DNA: TGTGCCAGCTCGAGGATCAACCGCGAGCAGTACTTC.

This rearrangement joins TRBV5-1 to TRBJ1-2; D not resolved. V lost 0 bases and J lost 0, with 6 bases in between. CDR1 SGHRS and CDR2 YFSETQ come from the germline V gene. There are 14 residues in the CDR3. The CDR3 DNA follows: TGCGCCAGCAGCTTGGAAAAGGCTAACTATGGCTACACCTTC. Protein sequence: CASSLEKANYGYTF. The full variable domain, completed using reference TRBV5-1 and TRBJ1-2, is KAGVTQTPRYLIKTRGQQVTLSCSPISGHRSVSWYQQTPGQGLQFLFEYFSETQRNKGNFPGRFSGRQFSNSRSEMNVSTLELGDSALYLCASSLEKANYGYTFGSGTRLTVV.

The chain couples TRBV7-2 to TRBJ1-5; TRBD1 matches at 7 bases. Trimming removed 5 bases from V and 0 bases from J; junction bases left unmatched: 7. Germline CDR1 SGHTA, CDR2 FQGNSA. The CDR3 runs 16 residues. CDR3 region: CASSRQGYNSNQPQHF. For the CDR3, the DNA is TGTGCCAGCAGCAGACAGGGTTATAATAGCAATCAGCCCCAGCATTTT.